This T cell receptor beta chain was documented in a study of blood T cell repertoires in COVID-19. At the level of the study: Nucleic acid was either cDNA or gDNA, and it came from T cells, B-cell-depleted T cells, or PBMCs.

How the authors handled the data: Amplified reference gene primers provided the basis for estimating nucleated cell counts. Sequencing used immunoSEQ multiplex PCR; TCRdb keeps in-frame clones, though not all of them. That table gives V, J and clone size, and the DNA gave D and trimming. Found here are 140,000 or so clones, roughly 79% of them singletons; the top ten hold 8.2%. Germline assignment: CDR1 SNHLY and CDR2 FYNNEI. Trimming pared 6 bases from V and 3 bases from J, leaving 12 bases between. The CDR3 is made up of 13 amino acids. The specimen was peripheral blood. This chain joins TRBV2 and TRBJ2-7, with a weak D call TRBD1 (5 bases). This TCR came from a human donor in a cohort sampled during active COVID-19. The DNA of the CDR3 is TGTGCCAGCAGCCTGGACAAGGTCTACGAGCAGTACTTC. Encoded protein: CASSLDKVYEQYF.